The 9 T cell receptor beta chains below were found in one sample sequenced in a study of T cells in Graves' hyperthyroidism and ophthalmopathy. Amplified TCR beta CDR3 regions derived from RNA transcripts. The primer set for the first-round RT-PCR of the TCR CDR3 was HTBI. Using its own MiXCR run on the multiplex PCR reads, TCRdb lists one record per CDR3 protein. Of roughly 550,000 distinct CDR3 sequences in the sample, 16% were seen once. Source material: blood. These receptors originate from a woman in her twenties or thirties with Graves' ophthalmopathy.

This clonotype was recorded a few times. The J gene is TRBJ2-5, the V gene TRBV6-2 or TRBV6-3, with a weak D call TRBD2 (5 bases). The CDR3 has 14 amino acids. Looked up from germline, CDR1 is MNHEY and CDR2 is SVGEGT. The germline V and J ends were trimmed by 6 bases and 1 base, with 12 bases remaining between them. CDR3 loop: CASSSGNSQETQYF. In nucleotides, the CDR3 is TGTGCCAGCAGCTCCGGGAACAGCCAAGAGACCCAGTACTTC.

This clonotype was detected only a few times. The chain employs TRBV3-1 and TRBJ2-2; 12 nucleotides agree with TRBD2. Germline CDR1 and CDR2: LGHDT and YNNKEL (reference sequence). V shed 5 bases, J shed 6 bases, and the junction held 7 bases outside the gene matches. The CDR3 loop spans 16 amino acids. CDR3: CASSASSGRAPGELFF. CDR3 DNA: TGTGCCAGCAGCGCCTCTAGCGGGAGGGCCCCCGGGGAGCTGTTTTTT.

This clonotype has a count of ten or more. This chain uses TRBV20-1 with TRBJ2-7; 7 bases agree with TRBD1. CDR1 and CDR2 (germline): DFQATT, SNEGSKA (reference sequence). The CDR3 spans 13 residues. The V segment lost 6 bases and the J segment 0 bases; nucleotides outside the gene matches: 5. Here the CDR3 reads CSARRDSSYEQYF. The CDR3 bases are TGCAGTGCCAGACGGGACAGCTCCTACGAGCAGTACTTC.

In this sample, this clonotype turned up once. This chain links TRBV29-1 with TRBJ2-1; D might be TRBD1 (5 bases). V lost 0 bases, J lost 0 bases, and 12 bases lay in between. Germline V gene lookup returns CDR1 SQVTM and CDR2 ANQGSEA. The CDR3 extends over 16 amino acids. CDR3 in DNA: TGCAGCGTTGAAGATTGGGGCAGGACCTCCTACAATGAGCAGTTCTTC. Translated, it gives CSVEDWGRTSYNEQFF.

This clonotype was picked up one time. A read error is possible here, since a much larger clone lies one base away. V and J are TRBV20-1 and TRBJ2-1; 7 nucleotides align to TRBD2. From germline, CDR1 is DFQATT and CDR2 SNEGSKA (reference sequence). CDR3 length: 13 residues. This CDR3 reads CNAVRDYNNEQFF. The CDR3 DNA is TGCAATGCCGTGAGGGACTACAACAATGAGCAGTTCTTC.

This clonotype was detected many times. This chain joins TRBV20-1 and TRBJ2-7; 13 positions match TRBD2. With 5 bases clipped from V and 4 bases from J, the junction kept 5 bases outside the gene matches. This CDR3 spans 14 amino acids. Germline V gene sequence: CDR1 DFQATT, CDR2 SNEGSKA (reference sequence). CDR3 DNA sequence: TGCAGTGCTGACGGACTAGCGGGGGATTACGAGCAGTACTTC. The encoded protein is CSADGLAGDYEQYF.

V is TRBV9 and J is TRBJ2-2; 9 bases match TRBD2. CDR1 and CDR2 (germline): SGDLS, YYNGEE. After removal of 3 bases from V and 2 bases from J, the junction contained 8 bases not matched to a gene. The CDR3 extends over 17 amino acids. The CDR3 spells CASSAPTSGGNTGELFF. As DNA, the CDR3 is TGTGCCAGCAGCGCTCCGACTAGCGGCGGCAACACCGGGGAGCTGTTTTTT.

Many counts were recorded for this clonotype. The V call is TRBV3-1, the J call TRBJ1-1; D is ambiguous. Germline V lookup: CDR1 LGHDT, CDR2 YNNKEL (reference sequence). This CDR3 contains 15 residues. The V gene lost 3 bases and the J gene lost 4 bases, with 15 bases spanning the gap. The CDR3 nucleotides read TGTGCCAGCAGCCACCCTCAAATCAAAGGCACTGAAGCTTTCTTT. Protein: CASSHPQIKGTEAFF.

This clonotype was counted at least ten times. The gene calls are TRBV6-2 or TRBV6-3 and TRBJ1-5, with TRBD1 matching over 7 bases. CDR1 and CDR2 (germline): MNHEY, SVGEGT. J gave up 7 bases and V 5 bases, and 14 bases lay outside the gene matches. The CDR3 is 16 residues long. The CDR3 region has the DNA TGTGCCAGCAGTCCGCTACAGGGGCAAGCTGTACAGCCCCAGCATTTT. This translates into CASSPLQGQAVQPQHF.